Listed here is a single T cell receptor beta chain. The sample comes from a study of identical twins. TCRdb fed the 5' RACE reads into MiXCR, producing one record per CDR3 protein. The table includes 470,000 or so distinct CDR3 sequences, approximately 24% detected once. V was clipped by 7 bases and J by 1 base, with 10 bases between them. Per germline, CDR1 SQVTM and CDR2 ANQGSEA. CDR3 length equals 13 residues. This sample was also put to use in a study of T cells expressing NK-cell markers. From that study: Sorted T-cell subsets CD3+CD56+NKG2C+, CD3+CD56+NKG2C- and CD3+CD56-NKG2C+ were TCR beta-sequenced.

The origin of this receptor is a woman between 18 and 29 years old in good health. The rearrangement links TRBV29-1 to TRBJ2-2; D call uncertain. Sequenced input: CD4+ T cells sorted from blood. CDR3 DNA: TGCAGCGGATGGACGGGGAACACCGGGGAGCTGTTTTTT. As protein: CSGWTGNTGELFF.